This T cell receptor (beta chain) originates from a study of cytomegalovirus exposure and HLA in healthy donors. Study findings and constraints: On later analysis, the bulk of CMV-associated TCR beta chains appeared to be HLA-restricted.

Of note for this clone: Its target is not known.

The PCR made use of 60 Vbeta and 13 Jbeta primers. The authors' processing: A later analysis counted 65 million to 95 million unique TCR beta chains, 10 million to 12 million shared. The repertoire was sequenced with immunoSEQ multiplex PCR; TCRdb's copy has only in-frame clones and lacks some. V, J and clone size reflect that table, while D and trimming were determined from the DNA. Of roughly 100,000 clones in the sample, 75% to 80% are singletons; the top ten hold less than 10%. Germline assignment: CDR1 MNHEY and CDR2 SMNVEV (reference sequence). V was clipped by 6 bases and J by 5 bases; unmatched bases: 7. The CDR3 sequence is 14 residues long.

The source of this sequence is a female donor in good health and CMV-seronegative. Source material: PBMCs. V and J are TRBV27 and TRBJ2-5; 9 bases line up with TRBD2. CDR3 region: CASRGSGGWETQYF. The CDR3 DNA reads TGTGCCAGCAGGGGTAGCGGGGGCTGGGAGACCCAGTACTTC.